These 7 T cell receptor beta chains share one sample of origin, sequenced in a study of shared clonotypes between healthy human individuals. Measured with immunoSEQ multiplex PCR; TCRdb has only the in-frame clones, and not every one. The sample comprises roughly 480,000 clones, 79% of which are singletons, and roughly 12% rests with the top ten. Sequencing was done on a sample of PBMCs. The receptors stem from a woman aged 40 to 50 in good health. Some clones in this sample may be carry-over from other donors' samples.

In its sample, this clone was seen once. The rearrangement joins TRBV7-2 to TRBJ1-2, with 9 positions matching TRBD1. This CDR3 region has 15 residues. The V gene end was trimmed by 3 bases and the J gene end by 3 bases; junction bases not matched to a gene: 5. In germline, CDR1 is SGHTA, CDR2 FQGNSA. The CDR3 nucleotides read TGTGCCAGCAGCTTCCCGGGACAGGGCGACTATGGCTACACCTTC. Translating gives CASSFPGQGDYGYTF.

With regard to this clone: A read error likely explains this, since a far larger clone differs by one base. V usage is TRBV7-2 and J usage is TRBJ1-5; 8 bases line up with TRBD1. V was clipped by 1 base and J by 2 bases; unmatched bases: 7. The germline CDR1 and CDR2 sequences are SGHTA and FQGNSA. This CDR3 is 17 amino acids long. CDR3 residues: CASSLVAGGSGNQPQHF. CDR3 in DNA: TGTGCCAGCAGCTTAGTAGCAGGGGGCAGTGGCAATCAGCCCCAGCATTTT.

This chain links TRBV7-9 with TRBJ1-1, with D tentatively TRBD1 (5 bases). Germline CDR1 is SEHNR and CDR2 is FQNEAQ (reference sequence). The germline V and J ends were trimmed by 1 base and 3 bases, with 21 bases remaining between them. CDR3 length equals 18 residues. The CDR3 loop reads CASSLVSFSEKGDTEAFF. The CDR3 nucleotides are TGTGCCAGCAGCTTAGTCAGTTTCAGTGAGAAAGGGGACACTGAAGCTTTCTTT.

The V gene is TRBV27, the J gene TRBJ2-5, with 8 bases matching TRBD2. Germline V CDR1 and CDR2: MNHEY, SMNVEV (reference sequence). CDR3 size: 17 residues. The V gene end was trimmed by 5 bases and the J gene end by 11 bases; junction bases not matched to a gene: 22. The CDR3 sequence: CASSPRGSGIGSREQYF. CDR3 DNA: TGTGCCAGCAGTCCCCGCGGTAGCGGGATCGGCTCTCGGGAGCAGTACTTC.

This clone has a handful of counts. The CDR3 spells CASSFLRYSPYEQYF. The CDR3 DNA follows: TGTGCCAGCAGTTTCCTCCGCTACTCACCCTACGAGCAGTACTTC. The V call is TRBV6-5, the J call TRBJ2-7; D remains ambiguous. This CDR3 contains 15 residues. In germline, CDR1 is MNHEY, CDR2 SVGAGI. Trimming shortened V by 4 bases and J by 2 bases, and 15 bases separated the two germline ends.

The rearrangement uses TRBV19 and TRBJ1-1; TRBD1 might be the D (5 bases). Trimming took off 3 bases at V and 1 base at J, with 12 bases between the two ends. The CDR3 is made up of 15 amino acids. Germline V gives CDR1 LNHDA, CDR2 SQIVND (reference sequence). The CDR3, as DNA: TGTGCCAGTAGTATCGCCGGGACCCCGAACACTGAAGCTTTCTTT. It translates to CASSIAGTPNTEAFF.

This clone was observed a few times. This rearrangement joins TRBV7-3 to TRBJ2-2, with 7 bases matching TRBD1. Germline CDR1 reads SGHTA; CDR2 reads FQGTGA. This CDR3 comprises 15 residues. Trimming at V came to 6 bases and at J to 7 bases, leaving 11 bases not matched to a gene. CDR3 sequence reads: CASSRTGTADGELFF. CDR3 nucleotide sequence: TGTGCCAGCAGTCGGACCGGGACAGCGGACGGGGAGCTGTTTTTT.